The rows below give T cell receptor beta chains drawn from one sample of a study of post-analysis software for immune sequencing data. TCRdb reanalysed the PCR reads using MiXCR and keeps one entry per CDR3 protein. Of more than 500,000 distinct CDR3 sequences listed, around 36% were seen once; the top ten hold around 5.9%. The sample was blood. These receptors all stem from a girl aged 2 to 17 with multiple sclerosis. Each CDR3 is given with its conserved first and last residue. The order of the fields is V gene, CDR3 length, J gene, CDR3 protein.

TRBV20-1	16	TRBJ1-2	CSARGQGALFDYGYTF
TRBV7-9	14	TRBJ2-5	CASSFGTNQETQYF
TRBV5-1	11	TRBJ2-7	CASSLGGEQYF
TRBV27	14	TRBJ1-5	CASSLSRGDQPQHF
TRBV19	15	TRBJ1-1	CASSMSSLLGTEAFF
TRBV20-1	15	TRBJ2-5	CSARRAGTQQETQYF
TRBV7-9	13	TRBJ1-2	CASSLGRNAGYTF
TRBV5-1	16	TRBJ2-3	CASSIPSGGAADTQYF
TRBV10-3	18	TRBJ2-1	CAISGGLAGRLSYSEQFF
TRBV12-3/TRBV12-4	12	TRBJ2-5	CASSLVVETQYF
TRBV20-1	14	TRBJ2-5	CSARIAGGQETQYF
TRBV4-1	12	TRBJ1-2	CASAQGADGYTF
TRBV2	16	TRBJ2-3	CASRVLAGGHTDTQYF
TRBV29-1	13	TRBJ2-7	CSGGTGNSYEQYF
TRBV10-3	14	TRBJ2-1	CAIRYGQGAHGQFF
TRBV4-1	15	TRBJ2-3	CASSLGGPGTDTQYF
TRBV20-1	14	TRBJ1-5	CSASPGGRGQPQHF
TRBV10-2	14	NA	CASSVSKTASEQYF
TRBV6-6	16	TRBJ2-3	CASSNPGGGGGDTQYF